Listed here are 28 T cell receptor beta chains from one sample, sequenced in a study of technical replicates of blood from a few donors (dated by TCRdb to 2017 to 2019). Library prep was done by the immunoSEQ multiplex PCR assay. This immuneACCESS table, as held by TCRdb, lists in-frame sequences with V and J called but not all clones. Of the missing ones, under half trace to an unresolved V gene in checked studies; the others have no known cause. In all, the sample holds 87,000 or so clones, and more than 85% of those were seen once. The leading ten clones occupy around 0.36% of the sample. Material: T cells isolated from PBMCs. These receptor sequences come from a human donor in good health.

The rearrangement joins TRBV27 to TRBJ2-4; D is undetermined. This CDR3 has 13 amino acids. Trimming shortened V by 6 bases and J by 0 bases, and 6 bases separated the two germline ends. Germline assignment: CDR1 MNHEY and CDR2 SMNVEV (reference sequence). The CDR3, as DNA: TGTGCCAGCAGGGCCTTAGCCAAAAACATTCAGTACTTC. The encoded protein is CASRALAKNIQYF.

V gene TRBV6-4 combines with J gene TRBJ2-7; D is unclear. Between the trimmed V and J ends, which lost 10 bases and 3 bases, there was a span of 4 bases. Germline V gene sequence: CDR1 MRHNA, CDR2 SNTAGT. The length of the CDR3 is 9 residues. The CDR3 region is CATLYEQYF. CDR3 nucleotide sequence: TGTGCCACCCTCTACGAGCAGTACTTC.

This clone was found once. Other DNA sequences in the sample encode the same CDR3. The chain joins TRBV2 to TRBJ2-3; D uncertain. V was shortened by 3 bases and J by 0 bases, with 7 bases between the two germline ends. This CDR3 is built from 14 residues. Germline CDR1 SNHLY, CDR2 FYNNEI. CDR3 nucleotides: TGTGCCAGCAGTGACAGCGCTAGCACAGATACGCAGTATTTT. This encodes CASSDSASTDTQYF.

The CDR3 reads CASSIEPTGYYEQYF. The CDR3 coding sequence is TGTGCCAGTAGTATAGAACCGACAGGATACTACGAGCAGTACTTC. This chain links TRBV19 with TRBJ2-7; a possible D gene is TRBD1 (6 bases). The V gene's germline CDR1 is LNHDA and CDR2 SQIVND (reference sequence). Trimming shortened V by 0 bases and J by 3 bases, and 12 bases separated the two germline ends. The CDR3 extends over 15 amino acids.

The rearrangement links TRBV4-1 to TRBJ2-3; D possibly corresponds to TRBD2 (5 bases). Trimming took 0 bases from V and 6 from J, leaving 10 bases between them. The CDR3 runs to 14 residues. Looked up from germline, CDR1 is MGHRA and CDR2 is YSYEKL. The CDR3 DNA sequence: TGCGCCAGCAGCCAAGAGGCCTGGAGGGATACGCAGTATTTT. Amino acids: CASSQEAWRDTQYF.

The genes are TRBV9 and TRBJ1-4, with a possible D match to TRBD1 (6 bases). Deletions cut 4 bases from V and 6 bases from J, with 19 bases between. This CDR3 spans 16 amino acids. Germline values: CDR1 SGDLS, CDR2 YYNGEE. The CDR3 loop reads CASSLSGGSTYEKLFF. The CDR3 DNA follows: TGTGCCAGCAGCCTATCGGGGGGCTCCACCTATGAAAAACTGTTTTTT.

The chain couples TRBV28 to TRBJ2-2; no definite D call. The CDR3 spans 15 residues. The germline V gene has CDR1 MDHEN and CDR2 SYDVKM. V lost 11 bases, J lost 2 bases, and 18 bases lay in between. CDR3 residues: CAHTSWSANTGELFF. CDR3 nucleotide sequence: TGTGCCCACACCTCTTGGTCTGCCAACACCGGGGAGCTGTTTTTT. The whole variable domain, filled in from reference TRBV28 and TRBJ2-2, reads DVKVTQSSRYLVKRTGEKVFLECVQDMDHENMFWYRQDPGLGLRLIYFSYDVKMKEKGDIPEGYSVSREKKERFSLILESASTNQTSMYLCAHTSWSANTGELFFGEGSRLTVL.

This chain links TRBV4-3 with TRBJ2-1, with TRBD1 matching 9 bases. In germline, CDR1 is LGHNA, CDR2 YSLEER. This CDR3 is built from 15 residues. Unmatched junction bases numbered 4, after V lost 6 bases and J lost 1 base. The CDR3 is CASSWTGESYNEQFF. For the CDR3, the DNA is TGCGCCAGCAGTTGGACAGGGGAATCCTACAATGAGCAGTTCTTC.

This chain connects TRBV2 to TRBJ2-7; TRBD2 aligns across 12 bases. CDR1 and CDR2 (germline): SNHLY, FYNNEI. The CDR3 loop spans 14 amino acids. V was pared by 6 bases and J by 2 bases, with 2 bases of the junction left unmatched. The CDR3 nucleotides read TGTGCCAGCAGCCGGACTAGCGGGACCTACGAGCAGTACTTC. Amino acids: CASSRTSGTYEQYF.

This sequence joins TRBV4-3 and TRBJ1-2, with TRBD1 as a possible D gene (6 bases). Germline values: CDR1 LGHNA, CDR2 YSLEER. This CDR3 comprises 14 residues. Trimming took off 0 bases at V and 13 bases at J, with 18 bases between the two ends. Written as DNA, the CDR3 is TGCGCCAGCAGCCAAGATCGTGGGGGGGCGCTTATCACCTTC. Protein sequence: CASSQDRGGALITF.

This chain links TRBV13 with TRBJ2-7; D might be TRBD1 (6 bases). V was shortened by 6 bases and J by 4 bases, with 19 bases between the two germline ends. CDR3 length: 15 amino acids. In germline, CDR1 is PRHDT, CDR2 FYEKMQ (reference sequence). For the CDR3, the DNA is TGTGCCAGCAGAGCAACCAGGGGAGTTTGGTACGAGCAGTACTTC. Protein: CASRATRGVWYEQYF.

The CDR3 bases are TGTGCCAGCAGTGCGGGACCCTTGAACACCGGGGAGCTGTTTTTT. Its protein is CASSAGPLNTGELFF. The chain recombines TRBV6-5 with TRBJ2-2, with a possible D match to TRBD2 (6 bases). The CDR3 is 15 residues long. CDR1 MNHEY and CDR2 SVGAGI come from the germline V gene. V lost 5 bases, J lost 1 base, and 11 bases lay in between.

The CDR3 DNA reads TGTGCCAGCTCACCCACGCAGGGGAATGAAAAACTGTTTTTT. The encoded protein is CASSPTQGNEKLFF. The chain couples TRBV18 to TRBJ1-4; D is possibly TRBD1 (6 bases). In germline, CDR1 is KGHSH, CDR2 LQKENI. This CDR3 is built from 14 residues. The V gene lost 3 bases and the J gene lost 5 bases, with 10 bases spanning the gap.

The J gene is TRBJ2-3, the V gene TRBV19, with 8 bases matching TRBD2. The CDR3 has 15 amino acids. Germline-derived CDR1 and CDR2 are LNHDA and SQIVND (reference sequence). With 3 bases clipped from V and 0 bases from J, the junction kept 2 bases outside the gene matches. The CDR3 region has the DNA TGTGCCAGTAGTATTGCTAGCGGGAGCACAGATACGCAGTATTTT. Amino acids: CASSIASGSTDTQYF.

The chain is built from TRBV9 and TRBJ1-1, with TRBD1 matching over 8 bases. This CDR3 spans 14 amino acids. V shed 4 bases and J 9 bases; nucleotides not matched to a gene: 11. Germline-derived CDR1 and CDR2 are SGDLS and YYNGEE. CDR3 in DNA: TGTGCCAGCAGCTCCGGGACAGGCCTTGGTAAAGCTTTCTTT. Encoded protein: CASSSGTGLGKAFF. Supplemented by reference TRBV9 and TRBJ1-1, the full variable domain reads DSGVTQTPKHLITATGQRVTLRCSPRSGDLSVYWYQQSLDQGLQFLIQYYNGEERAKGNILERFSAQQFPDLHSELNLSSLELGDSALYFCASSSGTGLGKAFFGQGTRLTVV.

This clone occurred a few times. The rearrangement uses TRBV4-1 and TRBJ1-1, with unresolved D. The CDR3 spans 12 residues. V was shortened by 0 bases and J by 14 bases, with 13 bases between the two germline ends. From germline, CDR1 is MGHRA and CDR2 YSYEKL. The CDR3 DNA reads TGCGCCAGCAGCCAAGACTGGGCGGGATTGTTCTTT. Protein: CASSQDWAGLFF.

The chain couples TRBV19 to TRBJ2-5; 12 bases align to TRBD1. In germline, CDR1 is LNHDA, CDR2 SQIVND (reference sequence). Trimming cost V 3 bases and J 4 bases; bases outside gene matches: 0. The CDR3 is 14 residues long. The CDR3 loop reads CASSMGQGAETQYF. CDR3 DNA sequence: TGTGCCAGTAGTATGGGACAGGGGGCAGAGACCCAGTACTTC.

This CDR3 is CAIGGGGSQETQYF. The CDR3 bases are TGTGCCATCGGGGGGGGCGGCAGCCAAGAGACCCAGTACTTC. The V gene is TRBV10-3, the J gene TRBJ2-5, with D possibly TRBD2 on 7 matching bases. Trimming removed 8 bases at V and 1 base at J, with 14 bases between. The germline gives CDR1 ENHRY, CDR2 SYGVKD. This CDR3 comprises 14 residues.

This clone appeared a single time. This chain joins TRBV11-2 and TRBJ2-2; 7 nucleotides line up with TRBD1. Losses at the gene ends were 2 bases for V and 6 bases for J; bases not matched to a gene: 6. Germline assignment: CDR1 SGHAT and CDR2 FQNNGV. The CDR3 is 15 amino acids. As DNA, the CDR3 is TGTGCCAGCAGCTTATTGAGGGGGCTCGCCGGGGAGCTGTTTTTT. Its translation: CASSLLRGLAGELFF. The whole variable domain, filled in from reference TRBV11-2 and TRBJ2-2, reads EAGVAQSPRYKIIEKRQSVAFWCNPISGHATLYWYQQILGQGPKLLIQFQNNGVVDDSQLPKDRFSAERLKGVDSTLKIQPAKLEDSAVYLCASSLLRGLAGELFFGEGSRLTVL.

This clone appeared a few times. The chain combines TRBV6-6 with TRBJ2-7; 12 bases agree with TRBD2. Unmatched junction bases numbered 4, after V lost 4 bases and J lost 3 bases. The CDR3 has 15 amino acids. The V gene's germline CDR1 is MNHNY and CDR2 SVGAGI (reference sequence). CDR3 sequence: CASSFKTSGSYEQYF. The DNA for the CDR3 is TGTGCCAGCAGTTTTAAGACTAGCGGGAGCTACGAGCAGTACTTC.

J is TRBJ1-4 and V is TRBV28; 9 bases are shared with TRBD1. V lost 7 bases and J lost 8; bases outside the gene matches: 11. Germline V lookup: CDR1 MDHEN, CDR2 SYDVKM. This CDR3 is 15 amino acids long. The DNA for the CDR3 is TGTGCCAGCACTATAAAAGGACAGGGGTGGGAAAAACTGTTTTTT. Encoded protein: CASTIKGQGWEKLFF. The full variable domain, in which reference TRBV28 and TRBJ1-4 provide the parts outside the CDR3, is DVKVTQSSRYLVKRTGEKVFLECVQDMDHENMFWYRQDPGLGLRLIYFSYDVKMKEKGDIPEGYSVSREKKERFSLILESASTNQTSMYLCASTIKGQGWEKLFFGSGTQLSVL.

This chain joins TRBV4-3 and TRBJ2-3, with a tentative D call TRBD2 (6 bases). The CDR3 consists of 13 residues. Germline V gene sequence: CDR1 LGHNA, CDR2 YSLEER. Trimming stripped 0 bases from V and 7 bases from J, with 8 bases between. In nucleotides, the CDR3 is TGCGCCAGCAGCCAAGAGGGACTGAATACGCAGTATTTT. It codes for CASSQEGLNTQYF.

The J gene is TRBJ2-1, the V gene TRBV14, with a tentative D call TRBD2 (6 bases). Trimming stripped 4 bases from V and 2 bases from J, with 18 bases between. The CDR3 runs to 17 residues. In germline, CDR1 is SGHDN, CDR2 FVKESK. Here the CDR3 DNA reads TGTGCCAGCAGCCGGGTGGCGGGAAAAAGACCCTACAATGAGCAGTTCTTC. Its translation is CASSRVAGKRPYNEQFF.

The V gene is TRBV19, the J gene TRBJ2-3; TRBD2 matches at 9 bases. Germline V lookup: CDR1 LNHDA, CDR2 SQIVND (reference sequence). The J segment lost 6 bases and the V segment lost 2 bases, leaving 3 bases of the junction unmatched. The CDR3 has 14 amino acids. The CDR3 DNA follows: TGTGCCAGTAGTATACTAGCGGGAAGTGATACGCAGTATTTT. It is translated as CASSILAGSDTQYF. Based on the CDR3 plus reference TRBV19 and TRBJ2-3, the full variable domain is DGGITQSPKYLFRKEGQNVTLSCEQNLNHDAMYWYRQDPGQGLRLIYYSQIVNDFQKGDIAEGYSVSREKKESFPLTVTSAQKNPTAFYLCASSILAGSDTQYFGPGTRLTVL.

The chain employs TRBV19 and TRBJ2-1; 7 bases are a match to TRBD2. The CDR3 consists of 12 residues. V lost 11 bases to trimming and J lost 10 bases; unmatched junction nucleotides: 11. Germline CDR1 and CDR2: LNHDA and SQIVND (reference sequence). The CDR3 spells CASGGPRREQFF. CDR3 bases: TGTGCCTCGGGGGGTCCCCGTAGGGAGCAGTTCTTC. Combining the CDR3 with reference TRBV19 and TRBJ2-1 gives the whole variable domain DGGITQSPKYLFRKEGQNVTLSCEQNLNHDAMYWYRQDPGQGLRLIYYSQIVNDFQKGDIAEGYSVSREKKESFPLTVTSAQKNPTAFYLCASGGPRREQFFGPGTRLTVL.

This chain links TRBV5-6 with TRBJ2-1; a weak D match, TRBD1 (6 bases). The CDR3 totals 13 residues. V was pared by 4 bases and J by 7 bases, with 12 bases between. Germline V gene sequence: CDR1 SGHDT, CDR2 YYEEEE. The CDR3 region is CASSIGQQNEQFF. In DNA form, the CDR3 reads TGTGCCAGCAGCATCGGACAGCAGAATGAGCAGTTCTTC.

This clone was detected once. This rearrangement joins TRBV30 to TRBJ1-5, with 7 positions matching TRBD1. There are 14 residues in the CDR3. Trimming cost V 0 bases and J 6 bases; bases outside gene matches: 5. The germline CDR1 and CDR2 sequences are GTSNPN and SVGIG (reference sequence). The CDR3 protein is CAWSVGPGGQPQHF. In DNA form, the CDR3 reads TGTGCCTGGAGTGTAGGGCCAGGGGGTCAGCCCCAGCATTTT.

This chain joins TRBV19 and TRBJ1-5; TRBD1 matches 7 bases. The CDR3 is made up of 15 amino acids. V dropped 1 base and J dropped 4; count of bases not matched to a gene: 4. Germline V gene data show CDR1 as LNHDA and CDR2 as SQIVND (reference sequence). CDR3 amino acids: CASSIVGGQNQPQHF. The CDR3 bases are TGTGCCAGTAGTATAGTAGGGGGCCAAAATCAGCCCCAGCATTTT.